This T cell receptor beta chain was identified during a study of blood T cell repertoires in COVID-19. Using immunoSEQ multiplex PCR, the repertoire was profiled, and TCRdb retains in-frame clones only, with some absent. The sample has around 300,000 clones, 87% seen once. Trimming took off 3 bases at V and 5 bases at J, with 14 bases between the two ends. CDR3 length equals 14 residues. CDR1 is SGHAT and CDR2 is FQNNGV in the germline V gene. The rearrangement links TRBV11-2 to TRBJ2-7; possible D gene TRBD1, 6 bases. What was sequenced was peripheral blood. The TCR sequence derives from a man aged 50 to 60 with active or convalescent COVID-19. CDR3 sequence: CASSLVRGSNEQYF. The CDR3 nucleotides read TGTGCCAGCAGCTTGGTCAGGGGTTCCAACGAGCAGTACTTC.